The rows below give T cell receptor beta chains drawn from one sample of a study of early T cells in non-severe SARS-CoV-2 infection. TCRdb re-derived calls from the 5' RACE reads in MiXCR, one entry per CDR3 protein. The sample lists some 82,000 distinct CDR3 sequences, less than 8% seen once, with roughly 7.8% in the top ten. Sample: whole blood. The source of these receptors is an adult who was a healthcare worker with PCR-confirmed SARS-CoV-2 infection or an uninfected control (not recorded which). CDR3s include the opening cysteine and the closing phenylalanine or tryptophan. A D gene is named only where the DNA matches it firmly. Part of the rows lack a size; the others show once, few, many or a class for expanded clones.

clone_size d_call j_call v_call cdr3_aa cdr3_nt
many . TRBJ2-2 TRBV6-1 CASTDGNTGELFF TGTGCCAGCACTGACGGGAACACCGGGGAGCTGTTTTTT
few TRBD2 TRBJ2-3 TRBV5-1 CASSLAGLAGSDTDTQYF TGCGCCAGCAGCTTGGCCGGGCTAGCGGGTTCCGACACAGATACGCAGTATTTT
many . TRBJ2-6 TRBV10-3 CAIWTGANVLTF TGTGCCATTTGGACTGGGGCCAACGTCCTGACTTTC
many TRBD1 TRBJ1-2 TRBV28 CASSFWDSLGGYTF TGTGCCAGCAGTTTTTGGGACAGCTTGGGTGGCTACACCTTC
many . TRBJ2-7 TRBV2 CASRRAVYEQYF TGTGCCAGCAGAAGGGCAGTTTATGAGCAGTACTTC
. TRBD2 TRBJ2-1 TRBV7-2 CASSVGTSVNNEQFF TGTGCCAGCAGCGTAGGGACTAGCGTAAACAATGAGCAGTTCTTC
many . TRBJ2-7 TRBV20-1 CSASSGYGQYF TGCAGTGCTAGCTCCGGGTATGGGCAGTACTTC
many . TRBJ1-2 TRBV29-1 CSVGVPSGYTF TGCAGTGTAGGGGTCCCCTCCGGCTACACCTTC
few . TRBJ1-1 TRBV7-8 CASTLTPDSLNEAFF TGTGCCAGCACCTTGACCCCGGACAGTTTAAATGAAGCTTTCTTT
many . TRBJ2-7 TRBV6-2/TRBV6-3 CASSKRIYGPYEQYF TGTGCCAGCAGCAAACGGATCTACGGTCCCTACGAGCAGTACTTC
many . TRBJ1-2 TRBV7-2 CASSSTPPVNYGYTF TGTGCCAGCAGCTCGACCCCCCCAGTAAACTATGGCTACACCTTC
few . TRBJ2-3 TRBV12-3/TRBV12-4 CASSLGGMGTDTQYF TGTGCCAGCAGTTTAGGCGGTATGGGGACAGATACGCAGTATTTT
. TRBD2 TRBJ2-5 TRBV6-5 CASRSGGRQETQYF TGTGCCAGCAGAAGCGGGGGGAGACAAGAGACCCAGTACTTC
. . TRBJ2-2 TRBV23-1 CASSQWARPTGELFF TGCGCCAGCAGTCAATGGGCCAGACCCACCGGGGAGCTGTTTTTT
many . TRBJ1-1 TRBV20-1 CSASRHGNTEAFF TGCAGTGCTTCTAGACACGGGAACACTGAAGCTTTCTTT
. . TRBJ2-5 TRBV6-6 CASSSSGRQETQYF TGTGCCAGCAGTTCAAGCGGACGGCAAGAGACCCAGTACTTC
many . TRBJ1-4 TRBV12-3/TRBV12-4 CASSKVAGTNEKLFF TGTGCCAGCAGTAAAGTGGCAGGGACTAATGAAAAACTGTTTTTT
. . TRBJ2-7 TRBV6-2/TRBV6-3 CASSYGGTGYEQYF TGTGCCAGCAGTTACGGTGGGACCGGCTACGAGCAGTACTTC
many . TRBJ1-2 TRBV29-1 CSVVGTNYGYTF TGCAGCGTTGTAGGAACTAACTATGGCTACACCTTC
many . TRBJ2-7 TRBV6-1 CASRDPLRRAYEQYF TGTGCCAGCAGGGACCCCTTGAGACGGGCCTACGAGCAGTACTTC
many TRBD1 TRBJ1-2 TRBV12-3/TRBV12-4 CASSPDRGFGYTF TGTGCCAGCAGCCCGGACAGGGGCTTTGGCTACACCTTC
. . TRBJ2-3 TRBV11-3 CASSAKDSRDTQYF TGTGCCAGCAGCGCCAAGGATAGCCGGGATACGCAGTATTTT
many . TRBJ2-3 TRBV5-4 CASSPVKGDTDTQYF TGTGCCAGCAGCCCGGTAAAGGGGGATACAGATACGCAGTATTTT
many . TRBJ2-7 TRBV3-1 CASSQAVGPYYEQYF TGTGCCAGCAGCCAGGCAGTGGGACCGTACTACGAGCAGTACTTC
. . TRBJ2-6 TRBV7-9 CASVSGANVLTF TGTGCCAGCGTTTCTGGGGCCAACGTCCTGACTTTC
many TRBD1 TRBJ1-2 TRBV28 CASINRGPGYGYTF TGTGCCAGCATTAACAGGGGGCCGGGCTATGGCTACACCTTC
many . TRBJ2-1 TRBV19 CASQGLFSYNEQFF TGTGCCAGCCAGGGACTTTTCTCCTACAATGAGCAGTTCTTC
many . TRBJ2-5 TRBV7-6 CASSLDPPGETQYF TGTGCCAGCAGCTTAGATCCTCCAGGGGAGACCCAGTACTTC
many TRBD2 TRBJ2-3 TRBV6-5 CATKGLAGGTDTQYF TGTGCCACCAAGGGACTAGCGGGAGGAACAGATACGCAGTATTTT
many . TRBJ1-5 TRBV7-2 CASSLANNQPQHF TGCGCCAGCAGCTTGGCCAACAATCAGCCCCAGCATTTT
. . TRBJ2-2 TRBV6-1 CASTPRGRNTGELFF TGTGCCAGCACGCCGCGAGGCAGAAACACCGGGGAGCTGTTTTTT
. . TRBJ1-5 TRBV7-9 CASSSAGVLGNQPQHF TGTGCCAGCAGCTCCGCAGGGGTTTTGGGCAATCAGCCCCAGCATTTT
few TRBD1 TRBJ2-1 TRBV10-2 CASNGNRAGTGDYNEQFF TGCGCCAGCAATGGGAACCGAGCCGGGACAGGGGACTACAATGAGCAGTTCTTC
few . TRBJ2-3 TRBV30 CAWSAVPGEGGTQYF TGTGCCTGGAGCGCGGTGCCGGGCGAGGGTGGTACGCAGTATTTT
. . TRBJ1-5 TRBV27 CASSFGDSNQPQHF TGTGCCAGCAGTTTCGGGGATAGCAATCAGCCCCAGCATTTT
many . TRBJ2-7 TRBV18 CASSPPGYEQYF TGTGCCAGCTCACCACCAGGGTACGAGCAGTACTTC
few TRBD2 TRBJ2-7 TRBV5-1 CASRRTSGGQYEQYF TGCGCCAGCAGGAGGACTAGCGGCGGACAATACGAGCAGTACTTC
many . TRBJ2-3 TRBV6-5 CASSFGTSTDTQYF TGTGCCAGCAGCTTCGGGACTAGCACAGATACGCAGTATTTT
many . TRBJ1-1 TRBV10-3 CAIREGGTRHTEAFF TGTGCCATCAGAGAAGGTGGGACCCGGCACACTGAAGCTTTCTTT
. TRBD1 TRBJ2-5 TRBV2 CASSINRGETQYF TGTGCCAGCAGTATTAACAGGGGCGAGACCCAGTACTTC
few . TRBJ1-1 TRBV5-4 CASSLAGSRTLEAFF TGTGCCAGCAGCTTAGCAGGGTCCAGGACCTTAGAAGCTTTCTTT
. TRBD2 TRBJ2-7 TRBV28 CATGGLVLSYEQYF TGTGCCACCGGGGGACTAGTACTCTCCTACGAGCAGTACTTC